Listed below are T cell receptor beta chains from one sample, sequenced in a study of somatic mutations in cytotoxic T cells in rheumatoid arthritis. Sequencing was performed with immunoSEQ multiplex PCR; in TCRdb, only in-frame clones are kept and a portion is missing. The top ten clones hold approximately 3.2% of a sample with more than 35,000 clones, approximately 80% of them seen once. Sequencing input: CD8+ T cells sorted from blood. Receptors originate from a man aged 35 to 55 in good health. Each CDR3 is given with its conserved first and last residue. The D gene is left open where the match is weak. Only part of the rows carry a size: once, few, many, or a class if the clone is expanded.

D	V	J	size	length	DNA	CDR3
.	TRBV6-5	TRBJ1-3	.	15	TGTGCCAGCACCCTAAATGGCGTCTCTGGAAACACCATATATTTT	CASTLNGVSGNTIYF
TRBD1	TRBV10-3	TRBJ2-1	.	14	TGTGCCATCATGAGGGACAGGGGCGGCAATGAGCAGTTCTTC	CAIMRDRGGNEQFF
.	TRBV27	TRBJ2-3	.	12	TGTGCCAGCAGTGCCTGGACCGGGGGGCAGTATTTT	CASSAWTGGQYF
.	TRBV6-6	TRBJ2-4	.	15	TGTGCCAGCAGTTGGGACGGTGGAGCCAAAAACATTCAGTACTTC	CASSWDGGAKNIQYF
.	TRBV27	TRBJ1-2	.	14	TGTGCCAGCAGTCTGAACAGGGCTACCTATGGCTACACCTTC	CASSLNRATYGYTF
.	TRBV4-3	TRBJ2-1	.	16	TGCGCCAGCAGCCAAGATTGGGTAGGTCCCTACAATGAGCAGTTCTTC	CASSQDWVGPYNEQFF
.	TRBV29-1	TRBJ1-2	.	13	TGCAGCGTTGAGCGGTTTACGACCTATGGCTACACCTTC	CSVERFTTYGYTF
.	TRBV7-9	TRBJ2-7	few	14	TGTGCCAGCAGCTACCGGGCCACAACCTACGAGCAGTACTTC	CASSYRATTYEQYF
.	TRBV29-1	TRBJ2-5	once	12	TGCAGCGGGAGAGGGGATGAGGTGACCCAGTACTTC	CSGRGDEVTQYF
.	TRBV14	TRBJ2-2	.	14	TGTGCCAGCAGCCAGGGGGCTGGCACCGGGGAGCTGTTTTTT	CASSQGAGTGELFF
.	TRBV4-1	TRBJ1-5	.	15	TGCGCCAGCAGCCAAGTTAGCAGAAGCAATCAGCCCCAGCATTTT	CASSQVSRSNQPQHF
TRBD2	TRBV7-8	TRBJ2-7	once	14	TGTGCCAGCAGCTTAACTAGCGGGAGTTACGAGCAGTACTTC	CASSLTSGSYEQYF
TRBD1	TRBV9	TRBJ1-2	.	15	TGTGCCAGCAGCGTAGGGGGACAGGGGGTCTATGGCTACACCTTC	CASSVGGQGVYGYTF
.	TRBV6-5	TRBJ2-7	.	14	TGTGCCAGCAGTTACTCTCGGGGTTCCTACGAGCAGTACTTC	CASSYSRGSYEQYF
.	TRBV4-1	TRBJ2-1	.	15	TGCGCCAGCAGCCAATTACAGACGGGTTACAATGAGCAGTTCTTC	CASSQLQTGYNEQFF